The 8 T cell receptor beta chains below were found in one sample sequenced in a study of T cells in Graves' hyperthyroidism and ophthalmopathy. What was amplified from RNA transcripts were TCR beta CDR3 regions. HTBI primers were used for first-round RT-PCR of the TCR CDR3. TCRdb used MiXCR to reprocess the multiplex PCR reads, holding one entry per CDR3 protein. The sample shows about 480,000 distinct CDR3 sequences, over 13% of them seen only once. The material sequenced was blood. These receptors were collected from a young woman with Graves' hyperthyroidism.

There are many counts of this clonotype. V is TRBV24-1 and J is TRBJ2-1; D unclear. The V end lost 5 bases, the J end lost 5 bases, and 9 bases lay between the germline ends. The CDR3 has 13 amino acids. In germline, CDR1 is KGHDR, CDR2 SFDVKD. CDR3 protein: CATSGDADNEQFF. CDR3 nucleotides: TGTGCCACCAGTGGTGACGCGGACAATGAGCAGTTCTTC.

The chain joins TRBV28 to TRBJ2-3, with D possibly being TRBD1 (6 bases). Per germline, CDR1 MDHEN and CDR2 SYDVKM. CDR3 length: 16 residues. Between the trimmed V and J ends, which lost 1 base and 5 bases, there was a span of 16 bases. CDR3 loop: CASSLLSGARGDTQYF. For the CDR3, the DNA is TGTGCCAGCAGTTTATTATCAGGGGCGCGAGGAGATACGCAGTATTTT.

In this sample, this clonotype turned up many times. The chain recombines TRBV2 with TRBJ2-7; 9 nucleotides align to TRBD1. This CDR3 is built from 15 residues. Trimming at V came to 6 bases and at J to 4 bases, leaving 10 bases not matched to a gene. Germline loops: CDR1 SNHLY, CDR2 FYNNEI. This CDR3 reads CASRQGANPLYEQYF. The CDR3, as DNA: TGTGCCAGCAGACAGGGGGCCAACCCTCTGTACGAGCAGTACTTC.

This clonotype was observed a handful of times. This rearrangement joins TRBV7-7 to TRBJ2-5; D is tentatively TRBD1 or TRBD2 (7 bases each). The CDR3 length is 16 residues. Trimming took off 1 base at V and 5 bases at J, with 17 bases between the two ends. CDR1 is SSHAT, CDR2 FNYEAQ, per germline (reference sequence). The CDR3 reads CASSLGLGGGAETQYF. In DNA, the CDR3 is TGTGCCAGCAGCTTAGGATTGGGAGGGGGCGCGGAGACCCAGTACTTC.

The chain employs TRBV7-9 and TRBJ1-5; D is uncertain. The CDR3 is 13 residues long. Germline V lookup: CDR1 SEHNR, CDR2 FQNEAQ (reference sequence). The V and J ends lost 1 base and 6 bases respectively, with 7 bases between them. CDR3 region: CASSLGVGQPQHF. In DNA, the CDR3 is TGTGCCAGCAGCTTAGGGGTGGGTCAGCCCCAGCATTTT.

In its sample, this clonotype was seen a few times. The V call is TRBV29-1, the J call TRBJ1-1, with a tentative D call TRBD1 (5 bases). The CDR3 runs 14 residues. CDR1 SQVTM and CDR2 ANQGSEA come from the germline V gene. Deletions cut 7 bases from V and 1 base from J, with 16 bases between. The chain's CDR3 is CSGGDLTGNTEAFF. Written as DNA, the CDR3 is TGCAGCGGGGGGGACCTAACAGGGAACACTGAAGCTTTCTTT. The full variable domain, its missing parts supplied by reference TRBV29-1 and TRBJ1-1, is SAVISQKPSRDICQRGTSLTIQCQVDSQVTMMFWYRQQPGQSLTLIATANQGSEATYESGFVIDKFPISRPNLTFSTLTVSNMSPEDSSIYLCSGGDLTGNTEAFFGQGTRLTVV.

In its sample, this clonotype was seen a few times. The V call is TRBV4-1, the J call TRBJ2-7, with a weak D call TRBD1 (7 bases). Trimming shortened V by 3 bases and J by 6 bases, and 21 bases separated the two germline ends. Per the germline V gene, CDR1 is MGHRA and CDR2 is YSYEKL. This CDR3 is built from 16 residues. The CDR3 loop is CASSHPEGRGWAEQYF. CDR3 DNA sequence: TGCGCCAGCAGCCACCCGGAGGGCAGGGGGTGGGCCGAGCAGTACTTC.

This rearrangement joins TRBV4-1 to TRBJ1-5; 7 bases fit TRBD1. The CDR3 contains 14 residues. With 2 bases clipped from V and 8 bases from J, the junction kept 6 bases outside the gene matches. CDR1 MGHRA and CDR2 YSYEKL come from the germline V gene. The DNA for the CDR3 is TGCGCCAGCAGCCAACGACAGGGTCGGGAGCCCCAGCATTTT. The encoded protein is CASSQRQGREPQHF.